The clone carrying this TCR beta chain has more than one count but fewer than ten. The antigen remains undetermined. V dropped 5 bases and J dropped 4; count of bases not matched to a gene: 11. The germline gives CDR1 SGHAT, CDR2 FQNNGV. The length of the CDR3 is 16 residues. Full-length variable regions came from constant-region reverse primers plus semi-nested Nested Universal Primer A PCR. A single record per CDR3 protein comes from TCRdb applying MiXCR to the 5' RACE reads. Among roughly 50,000 distinct CDR3 sequences listed, approximately 17% were seen once. Study-wide results and caveats: Tumor memory CD4+ T cell TCR gene usage clustered with blood and lymph node memory CD4+ cells and lymph node naive CD4+ cells. Larger-cohort validation covered only one TCR beta V-J rearrangement.

The specimen was naive CD4+ T cells sorted from blood. Subset: naive CD4+ T cells, CD4+CD45RA+CD25-. J is TRBJ2-3 and V is TRBV11-2; 8 bases match TRBD2. This clonotype was sampled from a female donor with breast cancer. CDR3 residues: CASSPTWGSGADTQYF. CDR3 nucleotides: TGTGCCAGCAGCCCTACCTGGGGTAGCGGGGCAGATACGCAGTATTTT.